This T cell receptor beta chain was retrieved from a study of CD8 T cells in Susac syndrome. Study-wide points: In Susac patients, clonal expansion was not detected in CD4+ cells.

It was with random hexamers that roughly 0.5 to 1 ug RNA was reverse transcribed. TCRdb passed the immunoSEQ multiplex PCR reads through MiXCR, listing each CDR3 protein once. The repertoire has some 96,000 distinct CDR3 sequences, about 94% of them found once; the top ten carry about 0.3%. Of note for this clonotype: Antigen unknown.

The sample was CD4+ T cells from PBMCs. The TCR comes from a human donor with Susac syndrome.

The CDR3 is CASTSGVLRTDTQYF. The CDR3, as DNA: TGTGCCAGCACTAGCGGGGTGCTCCGCACAGATACGCAGTATTTT. The chain combines TRBV12-3 or TRBV12-4 with TRBJ2-3; 9 bases match TRBD2. CDR3 length: 15 residues. Losses at the gene ends were 7 bases for V and 1 base for J; bases not matched to a gene: 6.